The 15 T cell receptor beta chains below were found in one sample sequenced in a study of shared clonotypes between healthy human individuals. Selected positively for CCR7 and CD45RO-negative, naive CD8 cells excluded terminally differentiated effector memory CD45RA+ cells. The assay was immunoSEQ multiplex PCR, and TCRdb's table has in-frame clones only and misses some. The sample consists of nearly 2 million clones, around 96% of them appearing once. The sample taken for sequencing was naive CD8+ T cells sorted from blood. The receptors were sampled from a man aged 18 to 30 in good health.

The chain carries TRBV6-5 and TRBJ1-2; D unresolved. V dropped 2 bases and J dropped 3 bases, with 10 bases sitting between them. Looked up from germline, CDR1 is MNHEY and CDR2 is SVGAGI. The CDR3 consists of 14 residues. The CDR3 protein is CASSYTDEDYGYTF. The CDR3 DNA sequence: TGTGCCAGCAGTTACACCGACGAAGACTATGGCTACACCTTC.

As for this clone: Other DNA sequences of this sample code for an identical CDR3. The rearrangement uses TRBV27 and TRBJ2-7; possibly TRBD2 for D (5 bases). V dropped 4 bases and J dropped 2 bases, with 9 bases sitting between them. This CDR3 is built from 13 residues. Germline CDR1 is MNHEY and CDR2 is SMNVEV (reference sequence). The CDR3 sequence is CASSSDGAYEQYF. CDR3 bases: TGTGCCAGCAGTTCCGACGGGGCCTACGAGCAGTACTTC.

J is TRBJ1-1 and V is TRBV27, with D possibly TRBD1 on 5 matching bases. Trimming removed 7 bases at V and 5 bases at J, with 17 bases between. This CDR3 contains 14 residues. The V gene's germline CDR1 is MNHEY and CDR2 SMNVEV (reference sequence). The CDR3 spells CASITLGDVTEAFF. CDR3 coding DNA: TGTGCCAGCATTACCCTAGGGGATGTGACTGAAGCTTTCTTT.

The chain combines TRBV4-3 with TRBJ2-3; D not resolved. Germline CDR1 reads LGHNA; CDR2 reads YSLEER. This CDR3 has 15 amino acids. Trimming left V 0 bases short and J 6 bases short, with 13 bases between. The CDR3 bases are TGCGCCAGCAGCCAAGATGAGCTACCCCCGGATACGCAGTATTTT. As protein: CASSQDELPPDTQYF.

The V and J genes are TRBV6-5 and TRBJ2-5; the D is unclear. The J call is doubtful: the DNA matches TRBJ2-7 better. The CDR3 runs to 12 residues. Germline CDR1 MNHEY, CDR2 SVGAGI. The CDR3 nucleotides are TGTGCCAGCAGTAAAGGGATCTACGAGCAGTACTTC. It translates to CASSKGIYEQYF.

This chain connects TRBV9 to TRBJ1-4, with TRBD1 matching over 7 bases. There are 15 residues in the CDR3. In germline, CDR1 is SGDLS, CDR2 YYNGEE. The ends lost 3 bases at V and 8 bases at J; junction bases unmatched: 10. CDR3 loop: CASSAQTGWGEKLFF. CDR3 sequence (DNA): TGTGCCAGCAGCGCTCAGACAGGGTGGGGGGAAAAACTGTTTTTT. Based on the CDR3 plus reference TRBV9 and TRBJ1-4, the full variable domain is DSGVTQTPKHLITATGQRVTLRCSPRSGDLSVYWYQQSLDQGLQFLIQYYNGEERAKGNILERFSAQQFPDLHSELNLSSLELGDSALYFCASSAQTGWGEKLFFGSGTQLSVL.

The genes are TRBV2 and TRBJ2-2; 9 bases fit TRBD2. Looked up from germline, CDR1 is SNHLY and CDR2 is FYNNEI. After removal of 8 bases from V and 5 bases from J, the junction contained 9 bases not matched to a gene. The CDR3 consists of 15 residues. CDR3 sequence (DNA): TGTGCCAGCCAAATAGCGGGAGAGGGAACCGGGGAGCTGTTTTTT. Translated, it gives CASQIAGEGTGELFF.

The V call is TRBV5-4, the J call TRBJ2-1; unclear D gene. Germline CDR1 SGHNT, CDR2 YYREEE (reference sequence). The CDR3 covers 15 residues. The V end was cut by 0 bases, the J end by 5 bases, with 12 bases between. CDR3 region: CASSLVGDLNNEQFF. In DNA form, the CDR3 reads TGTGCCAGCAGCTTGGTAGGTGACTTAAACAATGAGCAGTTCTTC. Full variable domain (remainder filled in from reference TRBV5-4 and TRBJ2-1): ETGVTQSPTHLIKTRGQQVTLRCSSQSGHNTVSWYQQALGQGPQFIFQYYREEENGRGNFPPRFSGLQFPNYSSELNVNALELDDSALYLCASSLVGDLNNEQFFGPGTRLTVL.

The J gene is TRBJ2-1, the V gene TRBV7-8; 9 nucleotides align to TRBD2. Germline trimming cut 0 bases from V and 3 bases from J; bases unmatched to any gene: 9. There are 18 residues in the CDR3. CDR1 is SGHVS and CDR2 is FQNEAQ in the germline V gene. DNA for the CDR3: TGTGCCAGCAGCTTAGCTTTCATAGCGGGAGCCCTCTACAATGAGCAGTTCTTC. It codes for CASSLAFIAGALYNEQFF.

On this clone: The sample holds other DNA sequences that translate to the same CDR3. This chain's CDR3 is CASSPLDEQYF. For the CDR3, the DNA is TGTGCCAGCAGTCCACTAGACGAGCAGTACTTC. The chain combines TRBV28 with TRBJ2-7; tentatively, D is TRBD2 (5 bases). Germline values: CDR1 MDHEN, CDR2 SYDVKM. The V end lost 5 bases, the J end lost 5 bases, and 7 bases lay between the germline ends. The CDR3 is 11 residues long.

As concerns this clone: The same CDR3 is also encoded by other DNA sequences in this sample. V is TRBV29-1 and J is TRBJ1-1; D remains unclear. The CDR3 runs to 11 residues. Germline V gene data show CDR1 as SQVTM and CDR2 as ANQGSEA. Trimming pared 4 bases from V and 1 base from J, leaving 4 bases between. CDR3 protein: CSVGQNTEAFF. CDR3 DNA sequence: TGCAGCGTTGGACAGAACACTGAAGCTTTCTTT.

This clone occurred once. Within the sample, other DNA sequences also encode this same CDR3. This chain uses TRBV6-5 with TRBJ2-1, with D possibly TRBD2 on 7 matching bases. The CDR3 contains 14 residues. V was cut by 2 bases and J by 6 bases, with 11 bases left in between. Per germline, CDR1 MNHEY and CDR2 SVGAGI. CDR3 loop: CASSYGGAGNEQFF. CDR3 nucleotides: TGTGCCAGCAGTTACGGGGGGGCGGGCAATGAGCAGTTCTTC.

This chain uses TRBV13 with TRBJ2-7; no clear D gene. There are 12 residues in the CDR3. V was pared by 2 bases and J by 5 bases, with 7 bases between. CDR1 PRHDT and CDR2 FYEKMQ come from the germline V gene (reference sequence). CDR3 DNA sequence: TGTGCCAGCAGCTTATATAGAAACGAGCAGTACTTC. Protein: CASSLYRNEQYF.

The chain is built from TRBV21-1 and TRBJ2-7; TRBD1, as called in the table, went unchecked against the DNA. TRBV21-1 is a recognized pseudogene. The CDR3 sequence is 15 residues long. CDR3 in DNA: TGTGCCAGCACCTTCCTAGGGGCCAGGTCCTACGAGCAGTACTTC. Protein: CASTFLGARSYEQYF.

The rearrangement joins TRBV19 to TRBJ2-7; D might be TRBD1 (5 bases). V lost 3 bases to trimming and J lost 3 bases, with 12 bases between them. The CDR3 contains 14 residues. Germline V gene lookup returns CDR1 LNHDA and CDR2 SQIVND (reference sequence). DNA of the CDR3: TGTGCCAGTAGTATGACCCAGGGATTCTACGAGCAGTACTTC. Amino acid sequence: CASSMTQGFYEQYF.